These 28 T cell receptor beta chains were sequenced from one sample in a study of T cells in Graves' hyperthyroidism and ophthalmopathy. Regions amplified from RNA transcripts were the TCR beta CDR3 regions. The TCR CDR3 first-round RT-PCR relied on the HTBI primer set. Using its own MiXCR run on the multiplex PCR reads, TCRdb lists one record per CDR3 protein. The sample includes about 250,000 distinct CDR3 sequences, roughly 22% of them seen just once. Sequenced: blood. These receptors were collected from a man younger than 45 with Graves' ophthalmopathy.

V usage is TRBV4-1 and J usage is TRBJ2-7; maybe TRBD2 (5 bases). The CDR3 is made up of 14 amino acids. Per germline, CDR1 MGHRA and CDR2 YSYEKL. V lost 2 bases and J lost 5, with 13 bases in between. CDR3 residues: CASSQSLSDHEQYF. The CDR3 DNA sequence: TGCGCCAGCAGCCAAAGCCTTAGCGACCACGAGCAGTACTTC.

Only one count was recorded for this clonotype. The CDR3 loop reads CASSFAGTGGGELFF. The CDR3 DNA follows: TGCGCCAGCAGCTTTGCCGGGACAGGGGGCGGAGAACTGTTTTTT. The V and J genes are TRBV5-1 and TRBJ1-4, with 12 bases fitting TRBD1. The CDR3 consists of 15 residues. Germline V lookup: CDR1 SGHRS, CDR2 YFSETQ. V dropped 2 bases and J dropped 12; count of bases not matched to a gene: 8. Full variable domain (rest looked up from reference TRBV5-1 and TRBJ1-4): KAGVTQTPRYLIKTRGQQVTLSCSPISGHRSVSWYQQTPGQGLQFLFEYFSETQRNKGNFPGRFSGRQFSNSRSEMNVSTLELGDSALYLCASSFAGTGGGELFFGSGTQLSVL.

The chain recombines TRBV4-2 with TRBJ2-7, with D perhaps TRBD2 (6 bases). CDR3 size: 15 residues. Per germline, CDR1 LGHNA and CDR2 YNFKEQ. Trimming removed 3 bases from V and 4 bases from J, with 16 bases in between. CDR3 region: CASSHTSAGKYEQYF. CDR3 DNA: TGTGCCAGCAGCCATACATCGGCGGGAAAATACGAGCAGTACTTC.

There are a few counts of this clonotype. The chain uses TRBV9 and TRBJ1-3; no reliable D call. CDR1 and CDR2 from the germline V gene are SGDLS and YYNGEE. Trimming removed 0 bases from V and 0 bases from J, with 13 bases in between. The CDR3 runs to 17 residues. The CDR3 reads CASSVAGSGNSGNTIYF. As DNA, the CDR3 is TGTGCCAGCAGCGTAGCGGGAAGTGGCAACTCTGGAAACACCATATATTTT.

CDR3: CASFRGAGVLFF. As DNA, the CDR3 is TGTGCCAGCTTTCGGGGGGCGGGAGTTTTGTTCTTC. This sequence joins TRBV27 and TRBJ2-1; the D gene is possibly TRBD2 (7 bases). Germline V gene sequence: CDR1 MNHEY, CDR2 SMNVEV (reference sequence). Trimming left V 8 bases short and J 15 bases short, with 20 bases between. The CDR3 loop spans 12 amino acids.

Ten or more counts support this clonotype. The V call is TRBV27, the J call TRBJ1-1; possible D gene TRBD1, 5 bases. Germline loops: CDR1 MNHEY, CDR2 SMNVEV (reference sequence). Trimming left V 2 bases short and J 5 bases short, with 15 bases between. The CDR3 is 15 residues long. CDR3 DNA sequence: TGTGCCAGCAGTTTAGTGCAGGGACGAATGACTGAAGCTTTCTTT. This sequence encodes CASSLVQGRMTEAFF.

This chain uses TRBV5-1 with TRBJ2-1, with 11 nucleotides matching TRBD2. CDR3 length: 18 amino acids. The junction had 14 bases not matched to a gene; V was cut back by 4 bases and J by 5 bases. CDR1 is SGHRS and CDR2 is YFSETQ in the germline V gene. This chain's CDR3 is CASSAGGGLAESNNEQFF. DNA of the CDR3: TGCGCCAGCAGCGCCGGGGGGGGACTAGCGGAAAGCAACAATGAGCAGTTCTTC.

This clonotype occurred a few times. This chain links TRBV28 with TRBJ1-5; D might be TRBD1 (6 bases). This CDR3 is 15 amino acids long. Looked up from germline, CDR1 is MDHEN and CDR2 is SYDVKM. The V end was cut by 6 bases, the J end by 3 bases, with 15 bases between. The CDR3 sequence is CASRFPGGTNQPQHF. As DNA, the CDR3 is TGTGCCAGCAGGTTCCCGGGGGGCACCAATCAGCCCCAGCATTTT.

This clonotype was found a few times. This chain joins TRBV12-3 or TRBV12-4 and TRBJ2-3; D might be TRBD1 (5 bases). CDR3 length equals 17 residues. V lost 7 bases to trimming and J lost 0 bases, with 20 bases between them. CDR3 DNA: TGTGCCAGCACAATGCCAGGGTTGGTTACTAGCACAGATACGCAGTATTTT. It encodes CASTMPGLVTSTDTQYF.

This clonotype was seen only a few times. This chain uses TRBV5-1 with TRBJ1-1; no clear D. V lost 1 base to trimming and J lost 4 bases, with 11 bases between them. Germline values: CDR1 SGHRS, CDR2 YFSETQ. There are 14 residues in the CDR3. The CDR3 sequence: CASSLSLGPTEAFF. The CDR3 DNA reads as TGCGCCAGCAGCTTGAGTCTAGGACCCACTGAAGCTTTCTTT.

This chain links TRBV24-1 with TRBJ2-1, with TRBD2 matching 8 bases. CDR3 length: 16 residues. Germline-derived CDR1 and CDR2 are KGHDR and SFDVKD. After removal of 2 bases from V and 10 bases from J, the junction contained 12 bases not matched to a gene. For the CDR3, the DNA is TGTGCCACCAGTGATTCAAAGCGCGGGAGGCCCCTAGAGCAGTTCTTC. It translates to CATSDSKRGRPLEQFF.

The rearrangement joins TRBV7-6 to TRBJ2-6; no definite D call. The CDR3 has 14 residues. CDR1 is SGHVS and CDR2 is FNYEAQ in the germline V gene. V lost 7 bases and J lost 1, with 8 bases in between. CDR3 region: CASKSSSGANVLTF. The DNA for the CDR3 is TGTGCCAGCAAGAGCAGTTCTGGGGCCAACGTCCTGACTTTC. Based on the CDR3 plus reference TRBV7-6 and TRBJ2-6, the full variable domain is GAGVSQSPRYKVTKRGQDVALRCDPISGHVSLYWYRQALGQGPEFLTYFNYEAQQDKSGLPNDRFSAERPEGSISTLTIQRTEQRDSAMYRCASKSSSGANVLTFGAGSRLTVL.

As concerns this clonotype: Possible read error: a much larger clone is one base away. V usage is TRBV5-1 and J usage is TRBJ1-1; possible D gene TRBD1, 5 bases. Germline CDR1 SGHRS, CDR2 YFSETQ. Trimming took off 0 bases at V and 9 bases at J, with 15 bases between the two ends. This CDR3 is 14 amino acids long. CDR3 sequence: CASSLDQEGTKAFF. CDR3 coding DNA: TGCGCCAGCAGCTTGGACCAGGAAGGGACTAAAGCTTTCTTT. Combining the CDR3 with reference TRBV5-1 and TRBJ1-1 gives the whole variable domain KAGVTQTPRYLIKTRGQQVTLSCSPISGHRSVSWYQQTPGQGLQFLFEYFSETQRNKGNFPGRFSGRQFSNSRSEMNVSTLELGDSALYLCASSLDQEGTKAFFGQGTRLTVV.

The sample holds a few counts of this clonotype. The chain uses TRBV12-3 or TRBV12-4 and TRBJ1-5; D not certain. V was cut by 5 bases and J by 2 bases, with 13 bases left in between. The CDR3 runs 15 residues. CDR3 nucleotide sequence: TGTGCCAGCAGTCCCAACGGGGTGGGCAATCAGCCCCAGCATTTT. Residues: CASSPNGVGNQPQHF.

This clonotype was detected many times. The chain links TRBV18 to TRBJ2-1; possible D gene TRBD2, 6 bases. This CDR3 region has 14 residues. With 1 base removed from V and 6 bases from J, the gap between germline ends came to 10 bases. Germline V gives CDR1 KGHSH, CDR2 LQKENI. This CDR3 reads CASSPRGLLNEQFF. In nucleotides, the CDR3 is TGTGCCAGCTCACCACGGGGACTTCTCAATGAGCAGTTCTTC.

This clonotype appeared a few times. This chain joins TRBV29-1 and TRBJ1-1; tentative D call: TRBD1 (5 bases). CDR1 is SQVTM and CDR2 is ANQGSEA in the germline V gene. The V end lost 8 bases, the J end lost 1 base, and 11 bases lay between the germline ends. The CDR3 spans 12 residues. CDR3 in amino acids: CSYGHQNTEAFF. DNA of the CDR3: TGCAGCTACGGACACCAGAACACTGAAGCTTTCTTT. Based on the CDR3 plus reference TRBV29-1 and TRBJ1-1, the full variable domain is SAVISQKPSRDICQRGTSLTIQCQVDSQVTMMFWYRQQPGQSLTLIATANQGSEATYESGFVIDKFPISRPNLTFSTLTVSNMSPEDSSIYLCSYGHQNTEAFFGQGTRLTVV.

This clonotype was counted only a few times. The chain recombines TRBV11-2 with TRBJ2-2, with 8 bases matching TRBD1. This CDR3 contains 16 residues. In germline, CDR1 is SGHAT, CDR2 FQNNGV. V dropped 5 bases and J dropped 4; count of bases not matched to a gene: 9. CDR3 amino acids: CASSLQGVIATGELFF. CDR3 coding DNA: TGTGCCAGCAGCCTACAGGGGGTTATCGCCACCGGGGAGCTGTTTTTT.

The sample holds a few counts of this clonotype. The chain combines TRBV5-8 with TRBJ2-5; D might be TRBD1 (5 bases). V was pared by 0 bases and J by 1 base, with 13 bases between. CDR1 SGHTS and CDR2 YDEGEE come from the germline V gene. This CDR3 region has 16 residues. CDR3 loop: CASSLAGNRVQETQYF. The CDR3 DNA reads TGTGCCAGCAGCTTGGCAGGGAATAGGGTCCAAGAGACCCAGTACTTC.

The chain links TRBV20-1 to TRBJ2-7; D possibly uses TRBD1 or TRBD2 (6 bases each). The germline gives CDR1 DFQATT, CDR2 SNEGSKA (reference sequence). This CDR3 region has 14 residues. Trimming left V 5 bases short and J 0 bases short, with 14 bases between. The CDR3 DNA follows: TGCAGTGCTGGATCCAGGGGAGGCTCCTACGAGCAGTACTTC. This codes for CSAGSRGGSYEQYF.

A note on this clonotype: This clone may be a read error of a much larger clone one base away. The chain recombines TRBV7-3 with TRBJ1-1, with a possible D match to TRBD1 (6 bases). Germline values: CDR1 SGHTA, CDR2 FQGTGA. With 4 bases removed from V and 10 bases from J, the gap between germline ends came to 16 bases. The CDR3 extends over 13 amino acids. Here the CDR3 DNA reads TGTGCCAGCAGCTCCACAGGGAGTGGTGGAGCTTTCTTT. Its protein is CASSSTGSGGAFF. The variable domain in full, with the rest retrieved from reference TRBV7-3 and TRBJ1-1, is GAGVSQTPSNKVTEKGKYVELRCDPISGHTALYWYRQSLGQGPEFLIYFQGTGAADDSGLPNDRFFAVRPEGSVSTLKIQRTERGDSAVYLCASSSTGSGGAFFGQGTRLTVV.

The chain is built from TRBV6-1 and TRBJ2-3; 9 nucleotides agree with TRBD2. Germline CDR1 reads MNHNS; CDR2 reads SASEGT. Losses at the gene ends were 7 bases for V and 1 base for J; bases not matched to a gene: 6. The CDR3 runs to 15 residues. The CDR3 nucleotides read TGTGCCAGCATCGGCGGGAGGGCTGGCACAGATACGCAGTATTTT. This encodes CASIGGRAGTDTQYF.

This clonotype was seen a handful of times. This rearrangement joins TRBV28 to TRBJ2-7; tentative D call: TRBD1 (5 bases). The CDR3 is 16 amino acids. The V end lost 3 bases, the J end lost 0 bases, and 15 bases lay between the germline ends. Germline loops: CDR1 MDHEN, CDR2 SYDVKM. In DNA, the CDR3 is TGTGCCAGCAGTTTTCTATCAGGGCAAATCTCCTACGAGCAGTACTTC. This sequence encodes CASSFLSGQISYEQYF.

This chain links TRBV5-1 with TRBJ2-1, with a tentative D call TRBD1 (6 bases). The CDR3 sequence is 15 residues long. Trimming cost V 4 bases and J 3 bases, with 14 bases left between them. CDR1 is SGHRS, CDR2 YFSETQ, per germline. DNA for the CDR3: TGCGCCAGCAGCCCGACGGGGACAAGCTACAATGAGCAGTTCTTC. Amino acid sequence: CASSPTGTSYNEQFF.

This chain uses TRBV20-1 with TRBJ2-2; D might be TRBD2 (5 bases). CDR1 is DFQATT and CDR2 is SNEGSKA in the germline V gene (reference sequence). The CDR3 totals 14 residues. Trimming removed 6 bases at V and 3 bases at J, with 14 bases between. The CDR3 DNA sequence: TGCAGTGCCCCTCGGGCTAGCCACACCGGGGAGCTGTTTTTT. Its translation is CSAPRASHTGELFF.

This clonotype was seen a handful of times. In DNA form, the CDR3 reads TGCAGTGCTAGAGAGCGCACACTGCTGGGAACGCAGTATTTT. Translating it yields CSARERTLLGTQYF. V usage is TRBV20-1 and J usage is TRBJ2-3; no clear D gene. CDR3 length: 14 residues. Trimming pared 0 bases from V and 9 bases from J, leaving 16 bases between. Germline V gives CDR1 DFQATT, CDR2 SNEGSKA (reference sequence).

The CDR3 sequence is CASSYEGTANTEAFF. Here the CDR3 DNA reads TGTGCCAGCAGTTACGAAGGGACGGCAAACACTGAAGCTTTCTTT. V gene TRBV6-6 combines with J gene TRBJ1-1, with D perhaps matching TRBD1 (5 bases). Trimming took off 2 bases at V and 2 bases at J, with 12 bases between the two ends. Germline CDR1 is MNHNY and CDR2 is SVGAGI (reference sequence). The CDR3 loop spans 15 amino acids.

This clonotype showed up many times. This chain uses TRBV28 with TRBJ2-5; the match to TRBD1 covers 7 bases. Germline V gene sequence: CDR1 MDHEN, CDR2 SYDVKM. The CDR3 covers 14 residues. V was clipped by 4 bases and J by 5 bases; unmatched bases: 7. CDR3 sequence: CASSSTTGVETQYF. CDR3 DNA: TGTGCCAGCAGTTCCACTACAGGGGTGGAGACCCAGTACTTC.

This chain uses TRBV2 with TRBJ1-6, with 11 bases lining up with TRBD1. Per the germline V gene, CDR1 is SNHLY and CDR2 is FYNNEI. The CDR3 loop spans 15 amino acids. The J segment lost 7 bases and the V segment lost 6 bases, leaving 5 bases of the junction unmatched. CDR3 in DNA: TGTGCCAGCAGCGCCGGGACAGGGGGGAATTCACCCCTCCACTTT. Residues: CASSAGTGGNSPLHF. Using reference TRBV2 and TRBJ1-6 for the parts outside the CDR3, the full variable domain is EPEVTQTPSHQVTQMGQEVILRCVPISNHLYFYWYRQILGQKVEFLVSFYNNEISEKSEIFDDQFSVERPDGSNFTLKIRSTKLEDSAMYFCASSAGTGGNSPLHFGNGTRLTVT.